This TCR beta chain was captured by sequencing in a study of shared clonotypes between healthy human individuals. Study-wide points: Sorted-subset sequencing, rarefaction showed, was incomplete despite large depth. With a handful of donors compared, approximately 5.5% of naive CD4 clonotypes were shared.

On this clone itself: Its antigen is still unknown.

V lost 5 bases to trimming and J lost 7 bases, with 12 bases between them. Germline assignment: CDR1 SGHDT and CDR2 YYEEEE. The CDR3 sequence is 13 residues long. Every subset's genomic DNA went evenly onto several immunoSEQ plates. Profiled with immunoSEQ multiplex PCR; TCRdb holds only in-frame clones, not every one. The data show about 1 million clones, with 70% to 80% seen just once and 1.5% held by the top ten. The specimen sequenced was memory CD4+ T cells sorted from blood. Subset of the sample: CD45RA-negative fraction. The sequence came from a young man in good health. This rearrangement joins TRBV5-6 to TRBJ2-2; TRBD2 is a possible D gene (7 bases). CDR3 nucleotide sequence: TGTGCCAGCAGTCCGGGGGGCGGCGGGGAGCTGTTTTTT. It encodes CASSPGGGGELFF.